The 12 T cell receptor beta chains listed next were all sequenced from one sample in a study of post-analysis software for immune sequencing data. Study conclusions and caveats: Controls showed lower frequencies than patients for roughly five TRBV segments, and TRBV5-6, TRBV5-1 and TRBV20-1 were among these.

Antigens of these TCRs are unknown. The TCR beta cDNA libraries contained unique molecular identifiers. One entry per CDR3 protein, called by TCRdb with MiXCR from the PCR reads. Among hundreds of thousands of distinct CDR3 sequences listed, just under 30% were seen once. The sequencing input was blood. These receptors came from a girl between 5 and 17 years old with multiple sclerosis.

This clonotype was seen repeatedly, ten times or more. This chain connects TRBV7-9 to TRBJ2-1; a possible D gene is TRBD2 (6 bases). Trimming removed 7 bases at V and 9 bases at J, with 10 bases between. CDR1 and CDR2 from the germline V gene are SEHNR and FQNEAQ (reference sequence). The CDR3 covers 11 residues. This CDR3 reads CASNIGGEQFF. The DNA for the CDR3 is TGTGCCAGCAACATCGGGGGTGAGCAGTTCTTC.

This clonotype was counted a few times. The chain uses TRBV5-6 and TRBJ2-1; 9 positions match TRBD2. V lost 1 base and J lost 6; bases outside the gene matches: 8. The CDR3 spans 16 residues. Germline V lookup: CDR1 SGHDT, CDR2 YYEEEE. The CDR3 is CASSLFGGGALNEQFF. As DNA, the CDR3 is TGTGCCAGCAGCTTGTTCGGCGGGGGGGCTCTCAATGAGCAGTTCTTC.

This clonotype was detected only a few times. The V and J genes are TRBV20-1 and TRBJ2-1; maybe TRBD2 (5 bases). V lost 2 bases to trimming and J lost 5 bases, with 13 bases between them. The CDR3 consists of 14 residues. CDR1 is DFQATT, CDR2 SNEGSKA, per germline (reference sequence). CDR3 DNA: TGCAGTGCTAGAAGGCCAGGCGGGCACAATGAGCAGTTCTTC. It is translated as CSARRPGGHNEQFF.

This clonotype was seen more than once but under ten times. V and J are TRBV6-5 and TRBJ1-6; D might be TRBD1 (5 bases). Germline V gene data show CDR1 as MNHEY and CDR2 as SVGAGI. Trimming stripped 5 bases from V and 0 bases from J, with 11 bases between. The CDR3 contains 16 residues. DNA for the CDR3: TGTGCCAGCAGTCACAGGTGGAGCTCCTATAATTCACCCCTCCACTTT. Its translation: CASSHRWSSYNSPLHF.

CDR3: CASSEALTVHSYEQYF. The CDR3 coding sequence is TGTGCCAGCAGTGAAGCGCTTACTGTCCACTCCTACGAGCAGTACTTC. The rearrangement joins TRBV2 to TRBJ2-7, with D uncertain. V lost 0 bases and J 0 bases, leaving 12 bases between the germline ends. CDR1 is SNHLY and CDR2 is FYNNEI in the germline V gene. This CDR3 has 16 residues.

The chain is built from TRBV4-3 and TRBJ2-6; the match to TRBD1 covers 7 bases. The V segment lost 1 base and the J segment 2 bases; nucleotides outside the gene matches: 2. The length of the CDR3 is 16 residues. Germline CDR1 and CDR2: LGHNA and YSLEER. In DNA form, the CDR3 reads TGCGCCAGCAGCCAAGGCGACAGGGCTGGGGCCAACGTCCTGACTTTC. This codes for CASSQGDRAGANVLTF.

This clonotype showed up many times. The V and J genes are TRBV7-2 and TRBJ2-7, with D perhaps TRBD2 (6 bases). Trimming pared 5 bases from V and 2 bases from J, leaving 13 bases between. CDR3 size: 14 residues. Germline CDR1 is SGHTA and CDR2 is FQGNSA. CDR3 in DNA: TGTGCCAGCAGCCCCCGACTAGGGGCCTACGAGCAGTACTTC. Protein sequence: CASSPRLGAYEQYF.

This clonotype was counted only a few times. At one boundary the junction diverges from the germline segment, which might be a read error. The V and J genes are TRBV7-2 and TRBJ2-1; 7 nucleotides align to TRBD2. The V gene's germline CDR1 is SGHTA and CDR2 FQGNSA. The CDR3 totals 16 residues. The CDR3 protein is CASSRRSGIIYNEQYF. The CDR3 nucleotides read TGTGCCAGCAGCCGCAGAAGCGGGATAATTTACAATGAGCAGTACTTT.

This clonotype appeared many times. The chain links TRBV6-2 or TRBV6-3 to TRBJ2-7, with D perhaps assigned TRBD1 or TRBD2 (5 bases each). Trimming removed 3 bases from V and 2 bases from J, with 11 bases in between. This CDR3 is 14 amino acids long. Per germline, CDR1 MNHEY and CDR2 SVGEGT. This chain's CDR3 is CASSYGASTYEQYF. CDR3 DNA: TGTGCCAGCAGTTATGGGGCTAGCACCTACGAGCAGTACTTC.

This chain uses TRBV5-1 with TRBJ1-1; the D gene is possibly TRBD1 (6 bases). In germline, CDR1 is SGHRS, CDR2 YFSETQ. The CDR3 is 16 residues long. V dropped 2 bases and J dropped 1 base, with 15 bases sitting between them. CDR3 region: CASSFSGGVGNTEAFF. The CDR3 nucleotides are TGCGCCAGCAGCTTTTCTGGGGGCGTCGGGAACACTGAAGCTTTCTTT. Filled out from reference TRBV5-1 and TRBJ1-1, the complete variable domain reads KAGVTQTPRYLIKTRGQQVTLSCSPISGHRSVSWYQQTPGQGLQFLFEYFSETQRNKGNFPGRFSGRQFSNSRSEMNVSTLELGDSALYLCASSFSGGVGNTEAFFGQGTRLTVV.

This clonotype showed up just a few times. This rearrangement joins TRBV4-3 to TRBJ2-3; maybe TRBD2 (6 bases). From germline, CDR1 is LGHNA and CDR2 YSLEER. The CDR3 runs to 16 residues. Between the trimmed V and J ends, which lost 4 bases and 0 bases, there was a span of 14 bases. This chain's CDR3 is CASSRDSSSSTDTQYF. DNA of the CDR3: TGCGCCAGCAGCCGGGACTCGAGTTCTAGCACAGATACGCAGTATTTT.

The V call is TRBV4-3, the J call TRBJ2-1, with TRBD2 matching 10 bases. CDR1 is LGHNA and CDR2 is YSLEER in the germline V gene. V gave up 5 bases and J gave up 10 bases; unmatched junction bases: 11. The length of the CDR3 is 15 residues. CDR3 in amino acids: CASSESSGSLYEQFF. The CDR3 DNA follows: TGCGCCAGCAGCGAATCTAGCGGGAGTCTGTACGAGCAGTTCTTC.